The 31 T cell receptor beta chains reported below all come from one sample, sequenced in a study of blood T cell repertoires in COVID-19. Data came from immunoSEQ multiplex PCR; TCRdb stores just in-frame clones and leaves some out. The table includes more than 95,000 clones, 65% to 90% detected once. The material sequenced was peripheral blood. The origin of the receptors is a man older than 75 with acute or convalescent COVID-19.

The V and J genes are TRBV7-2 and TRBJ2-2; 14 positions match TRBD2. Germline CDR1 SGHTA, CDR2 FQGNSA. V shed 3 bases and J 8 bases; nucleotides not matched to a gene: 5. CDR3 length equals 16 residues. The DNA for the CDR3 is TGTGCCAGCAGCTTTTCGGGACTAGCGGGAGCTGGGGAGCTGTTTTTT. It encodes CASSFSGLAGAGELFF.

The chain joins TRBV2 to TRBJ2-1; 7 bases align to TRBD2. This CDR3 is 13 amino acids long. V was pared by 4 bases and J by 7 bases, with 4 bases of the junction left unmatched. CDR1 and CDR2 from the germline V gene are SNHLY and FYNNEI. CDR3 residues: CASSGLARNEQFF. The CDR3 DNA reads TGTGCCAGCAGTGGACTAGCTAGGAATGAGCAGTTCTTC.

The chain links TRBV6-6 to TRBJ2-7; TRBD1 is a possible D gene (5 bases). CDR3 length: 12 amino acids. Trimming stripped 6 bases from V and 7 bases from J, with 13 bases between. CDR1 is MNHNY, CDR2 SVGAGI, per germline (reference sequence). The CDR3 bases are TGTGCCAGCAGAGACAGTCGTGGGGAGCAGTACTTC. The encoded protein is CASRDSRGEQYF.

The chain recombines TRBV10-3 with TRBJ1-1; 7 positions match TRBD1. The CDR3 consists of 13 residues. V was clipped by 2 bases and J by 7 bases; unmatched bases: 4. The germline V gene encodes CDR1 ENHRY and CDR2 SYGVKD. CDR3 in amino acids: CAISERDSLEAFF. The CDR3 DNA reads as TGTGCCATCAGTGAGAGGGACAGCCTTGAAGCTTTCTTT.

This clone was observed a single time. This chain links TRBV3-1 (or the pseudogene TRBV3-2) with TRBJ2-7, with 10 bases aligning to TRBD1. The germline gives CDR1 LGHDT, CDR2 YNNKEL (reference sequence). This CDR3 contains 15 residues. V was pared by 4 bases and J by 3 bases, with 6 bases of the junction left unmatched. The CDR3 DNA is TGTGCCAGCAGCCGGCGGACAGGGGGATTCTACGAGCAGTACTTC. Translated, it gives CASSRRTGGFYEQYF.

The V call is TRBV27, the J call TRBJ2-2; D gene ambiguous. The CDR3 loop spans 17 amino acids. Trimming shortened V by 4 bases and J by 0 bases, and 15 bases separated the two germline ends. CDR1 and CDR2 (germline): MNHEY, SMNVEV (reference sequence). As DNA, the CDR3 is TGTGCCAGCAGTTCTGGTAGAACCCTCGCGAACACCGGGGAGCTGTTTTTT. Encoded protein: CASSSGRTLANTGELFF.

The rearrangement links TRBV9 to TRBJ2-1, with 7 nucleotides matching TRBD2. The V and J ends lost 2 bases and 2 bases, in that order; junction bases with no gene match: 4. CDR1 is SGDLS, CDR2 YYNGEE, per germline. This CDR3 spans 15 amino acids. The CDR3 is CASSVLAETYNEQFF. The CDR3, as DNA: TGTGCCAGCAGCGTTCTAGCGGAGACCTACAATGAGCAGTTCTTC.

V is TRBV7-9 and J is TRBJ2-7; the match to TRBD1 covers 9 bases. V lost 1 base and J lost 2; bases outside the gene matches: 6. The germline V gene encodes CDR1 SEHNR and CDR2 FQNEAQ (reference sequence). The CDR3 length is 16 residues. The CDR3 spells CASSLVPGQGPYEQYF. For the CDR3, the DNA is TGTGCCAGCAGCTTAGTCCCGGGACAGGGCCCCTACGAGCAGTACTTC.

This chain joins TRBV15 and TRBJ2-1; the D is unclear. Trimming took off 0 bases at V and 0 bases at J, with 9 bases between the two ends. In germline, CDR1 is LNHNV, CDR2 YYDKDF (reference sequence). The CDR3 totals 16 residues. The CDR3 bases are TGTGCCACCAGCAGAGAAGCGTCTAGCTCCTACAATGAGCAGTTCTTC. This codes for CATSREASSSYNEQFF.

This chain uses TRBV9 with TRBJ1-3; D is unclear. The CDR3 has 14 residues. Germline V gene sequence: CDR1 SGDLS, CDR2 YYNGEE. Trimming pared 0 bases from V and 5 bases from J, leaving 9 bases between. The CDR3 coding sequence is TGTGCCAGCAGCGTAGAGGCGGGGAGAAACACCATATATTTT. It yields the protein CASSVEAGRNTIYF.

This rearrangement joins TRBV5-1 to TRBJ2-1; 8 bases map to TRBD1. The CDR3 loop spans 14 amino acids. The germline CDR1 and CDR2 sequences are SGHRS and YFSETQ. Losses at the gene ends were 4 bases for V and 6 bases for J; bases not matched to a gene: 6. CDR3 loop: CASSRQGAGNEQFF. CDR3 nucleotides: TGCGCCAGCAGCCGGCAGGGGGCTGGCAATGAGCAGTTCTTC. Complete variable domain (other parts from reference TRBV5-1 and TRBJ2-1): KAGVTQTPRYLIKTRGQQVTLSCSPISGHRSVSWYQQTPGQGLQFLFEYFSETQRNKGNFPGRFSGRQFSNSRSEMNVSTLELGDSALYLCASSRQGAGNEQFFGPGTRLTVL.

This chain links TRBV6-5 with TRBJ2-5, with a weak D call TRBD2 (6 bases). The length of the CDR3 is 14 residues. The V gene lost 0 bases and the J gene lost 4 bases, with 9 bases spanning the gap. Germline loops: CDR1 MNHEY, CDR2 SVGAGI. CDR3 sequence reads: CASSYSLGGETQYF. CDR3 DNA: TGTGCCAGCAGTTACTCCCTCGGGGGAGAGACCCAGTACTTC.

This chain links TRBV2 with TRBJ2-7; TRBD1 is a possible D gene (6 bases). Germline lookup yields CDR1 SNHLY and CDR2 FYNNEI. V gave up 4 bases and J gave up 1 base, with 11 bases separating them. This CDR3 has 14 amino acids. CDR3 protein: CASSVFGQSYEQYF. CDR3 coding DNA: TGTGCCAGCAGTGTATTCGGACAGTCCTACGAGCAGTACTTC.

For this clone: One junction end does not reproduce the germline sequence, and a read error may be involved. CDR3 loop: CASSLDRGTEAFF. The DNA for the CDR3 is TGTGCCAGTAGTTTAGACAGGGGGACTGAAGCTTTCTTT. The V call is TRBV19, the J call TRBJ1-1, with 9 bases that match TRBD1. Germline V CDR1 and CDR2: LNHDA, SQIVND (reference sequence). This CDR3 spans 13 amino acids.

The V gene is TRBV27, the J gene TRBJ2-7; TRBD1 is a possible D gene (6 bases). Trimming removed 2 bases at V and 3 bases at J, with 20 bases between. In germline, CDR1 is MNHEY, CDR2 SMNVEV (reference sequence). This CDR3 is 17 amino acids long. The CDR3 protein is CASSLGWGTRGGYEQYF. The CDR3 DNA follows: TGTGCCAGCAGTTTAGGGTGGGGGACAAGGGGTGGCTACGAGCAGTACTTC.

The chain couples TRBV6-5 to TRBJ1-6; no clear D. The germline V and J ends were trimmed by 6 bases and 8 bases, with 14 bases remaining between them. The germline gives CDR1 MNHEY, CDR2 SVGAGI. This CDR3 has 14 amino acids. The CDR3 DNA follows: TGTGCCAGCAGATTATCGGGGATCCATTCACCCCTCCACTTT. Translated: CASRLSGIHSPLHF.

This chain joins TRBV28 and TRBJ2-7; tentatively, D is TRBD1 (6 bases). The CDR3 consists of 15 residues. The germline CDR1 and CDR2 sequences are MDHEN and SYDVKM. V lost 3 bases, J lost 5 bases, and 17 bases lay in between. CDR3 coding DNA: TGTGCCAGCAGTTTTTTTTCAGGGGAAAGCGACGAGCAGTACTTC. Encoded protein: CASSFFSGESDEQYF.

This chain links TRBV2 with TRBJ1-2; 8 positions match TRBD1. Germline CDR1 and CDR2: SNHLY and FYNNEI. V was pared by 8 bases and J by 6 bases, with 17 bases of the junction left unmatched. The CDR3 is 16 residues long. The CDR3 loop is CASCPVLTRTGNGYTF. The CDR3 DNA follows: TGTGCCAGCTGCCCAGTTTTAACAAGGACAGGGAATGGCTACACCTTC.

The chain is built from TRBV9 and TRBJ2-1; TRBD2 agrees at 12 bases. Per germline, CDR1 SGDLS and CDR2 YYNGEE. The CDR3 totals 15 residues. The V segment lost 3 bases and the J segment 10 bases; nucleotides outside the gene matches: 8. The DNA of the CDR3 is TGTGCCAGCAGCGCAGCGACTAGCGGGAGTGGGGAGCAGTTCTTC. Its translation: CASSAATSGSGEQFF.

CDR3 in amino acids: CSARLDNGYTF. Written as DNA, the CDR3 is TGCAGTGCTAGGTTGGACAACGGCTACACCTTC. The chain uses TRBV20-1 and TRBJ1-2, with D maybe TRBD1 (5 bases). V was trimmed by 3 bases and J by 8 bases, leaving 10 bases between them. Germline lookup yields CDR1 DFQATT and CDR2 SNEGSKA (reference sequence). This CDR3 is built from 11 residues.

This clone was counted only a few times. V usage is TRBV12-5 and J usage is TRBJ1-6; 8 bases are a match to TRBD1. The V gene end was trimmed by 3 bases and the J gene end by 7 bases; junction bases not matched to a gene: 5. CDR3 length: 15 residues. Germline V CDR1 and CDR2: LGHNT, FRNRAP. CDR3 in amino acids: CASGFGQGENSPLHF. The CDR3 DNA follows: TGTGCTAGTGGTTTCGGACAGGGAGAAAATTCACCCCTCCACTTT.

The rearrangement uses TRBV3-1 (or the pseudogene TRBV3-2) and TRBJ1-2; TRBD1 matches at 7 bases. The CDR3 is made up of 15 amino acids. After removal of 4 bases from V and 0 bases from J, the junction contained 5 bases not matched to a gene. Germline lookup yields CDR1 LGHDT and CDR2 YNNKEL (reference sequence). This CDR3 reads CASSPYRGANYGYTF. The CDR3 nucleotides are TGTGCCAGCAGCCCTTACAGGGGAGCTAACTATGGCTACACCTTC.

The chain is built from TRBV9 and TRBJ2-3; TRBD2 aligns across 15 bases. The CDR3 length is 17 residues. Germline-derived CDR1 and CDR2 are SGDLS and YYNGEE. V trimming: 0 bases; J trimming: 4 bases; junction bases outside the gene matches: 3. The DNA of the CDR3 is TGTGCCAGCAGCGTAGGAGGGACTAGCGGGAGGCCAGATACGCAGTATTTT. It codes for CASSVGGTSGRPDTQYF.

V is TRBV19 and J is TRBJ2-3; possibly TRBD2 for D (6 bases). Germline CDR1 and CDR2: LNHDA and SQIVND (reference sequence). The V end lost 3 bases, the J end lost 0 bases, and 13 bases lay between the germline ends. There are 16 residues in the CDR3. The CDR3 region is CASSIFLALSTDTQYF. The CDR3 coding sequence is TGTGCCAGTAGTATTTTCCTAGCGTTGAGCACAGATACGCAGTATTTT.

V is TRBV30 and J is TRBJ1-6; TRBD1 agrees at 8 bases. The V gene's germline CDR1 is GTSNPN and CDR2 SVGIG (reference sequence). V gave up 2 bases and J gave up 3 bases; unmatched junction bases: 3. This CDR3 contains 15 residues. In nucleotides, the CDR3 is TGTGCCTGGAGTCTACAGGGGGTCTATAATTCACCCCTCCACTTT. It codes for CAWSLQGVYNSPLHF.

The chain combines TRBV28 with TRBJ1-5; D ambiguous. V dropped 10 bases and J dropped 7 bases, with 14 bases sitting between them. The CDR3 is 12 amino acids. CDR1 and CDR2 from the germline V gene are MDHEN and SYDVKM. The CDR3 bases are TGTGCCAACCGGAGGGCAGGACAGCCCCAGCATTTT. This translates into CANRRAGQPQHF.

Written as DNA, the CDR3 is TGCAGTGCTAGTTATAGGCCCGGGGGACCCTCCTACGAGCAGTACTTC. This codes for CSASYRPGGPSYEQYF. V and J are TRBV20-1 and TRBJ2-7, with TRBD2 as a possible D gene (6 bases). Per the germline V gene, CDR1 is DFQATT and CDR2 is SNEGSKA (reference sequence). This CDR3 region has 16 residues. The V end lost 3 bases, the J end lost 0 bases, and 18 bases lay between the germline ends.

J is TRBJ2-3 and V is TRBV10-3; D call uncertain. This CDR3 has 14 amino acids. Germline assignment: CDR1 ENHRY and CDR2 SYGVKD. Trimming pared 5 bases from V and 2 bases from J, leaving 11 bases between. The CDR3 here is CAISQLPDTDTQYF. CDR3 in DNA: TGTGCCATCAGTCAATTGCCAGACACAGATACGCAGTATTTT.

The chain links TRBV7-9 to TRBJ2-1; 11 bases fit TRBD2. Germline values: CDR1 SEHNR, CDR2 FQNEAQ (reference sequence). The V and J ends lost 8 bases and 0 bases, in that order; junction bases with no gene match: 9. This CDR3 spans 17 amino acids. CDR3 sequence reads: CASASLAGGLSYNEQFF. In DNA, the CDR3 is TGTGCCAGCGCATCCTTAGCGGGGGGGCTCTCCTACAATGAGCAGTTCTTC.

The rearrangement links TRBV27 to TRBJ2-1, with 7 bases fitting TRBD2. CDR1 and CDR2 (germline): MNHEY, SMNVEV (reference sequence). The J segment lost 4 bases and the V segment lost 3 bases, leaving 9 bases of the junction unmatched. This CDR3 comprises 16 residues. Here the CDR3 reads CASSFEVSGTYNEQFF. CDR3 in DNA: TGTGCCAGCAGTTTTGAGGTCAGCGGGACTTACAATGAGCAGTTCTTC.

In DNA, the CDR3 is TGTGCCACCAGCGTTAACCTAGCGGGAGGGCGTAATGAGCAGTTCTTC. Translation: CATSVNLAGGRNEQFF. This rearrangement joins TRBV15 to TRBJ2-1, with 12 bases matching TRBD2. Losses at the gene ends were 5 bases for V and 7 bases for J; bases not matched to a gene: 9. The germline V gene has CDR1 LNHNV and CDR2 YYDKDF (reference sequence). CDR3 length: 16 residues.